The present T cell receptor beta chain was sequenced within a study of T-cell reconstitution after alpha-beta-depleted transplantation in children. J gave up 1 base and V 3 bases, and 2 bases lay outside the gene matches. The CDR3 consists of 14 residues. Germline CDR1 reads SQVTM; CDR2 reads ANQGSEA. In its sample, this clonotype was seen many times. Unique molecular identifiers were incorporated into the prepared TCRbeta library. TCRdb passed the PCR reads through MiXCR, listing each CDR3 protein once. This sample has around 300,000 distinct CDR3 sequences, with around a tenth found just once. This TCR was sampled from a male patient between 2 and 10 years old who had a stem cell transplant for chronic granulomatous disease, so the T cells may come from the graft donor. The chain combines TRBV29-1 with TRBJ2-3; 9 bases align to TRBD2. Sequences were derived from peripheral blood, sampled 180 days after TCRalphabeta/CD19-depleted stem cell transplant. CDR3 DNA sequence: TGCAGCGTTGATGTAGCGGGGGGCACAGATACGCAGTATTTT. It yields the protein CSVDVAGGTDTQYF.